This T cell receptor beta chain is drawn from a study of blood T cell repertoires in COVID-19. The CDR3 sequence is 17 residues long. V was shortened by 4 bases and J by 0 bases, with 18 bases between the two germline ends. Germline CDR1 SGHTA, CDR2 FQGNSA. Generated by immunoSEQ multiplex PCR, the TCRdb table keeps only in-frame clones and is missing some. The sample records 200,000 to 300,000 clones, about 89% being singletons. The J gene is TRBJ1-2, the V gene TRBV7-2; perhaps TRBD1 as D (6 bases). The clonotype was recovered from a woman aged 40 to 55 who had recovered from COVID-19. The source material was peripheral blood. The CDR3 region is CASSSGAGRPSNYGYTF. CDR3 nucleotides: TGTGCCAGCAGCTCAGGGGCAGGGCGCCCGTCTAACTATGGCTACACCTTC.